This T cell receptor beta chain was found in a study of Ad26.COV2.S vaccination and SARS-CoV-2 variants. Clones were sequenced by immunoSEQ multiplex PCR, and TCRdb holds only the in-frame ones, with some missing. This sample has some 460,000 clones, with roughly nine tenths found just once. CDR1 and CDR2 (germline): SGHKS, YYEKEE (reference sequence). CDR3 length equals 15 residues. Germline trimming cut 2 bases from V and 2 bases from J; bases unmatched to any gene: 7. Treatment meaning: some 20 received Ad26.COV2.S at low or high dose, single or two shots; 5 received placebo; per-sample allocation not given. Sampling took place 63 days after the first vaccine or placebo injection.

This specimen was peripheral blood, taken in a trial of Ad26.COV2.S vaccine versus placebo. The TCR originated in a person between 18 and 60 years old who received the Ad26.COV2.S COVID-19 vaccine or a placebo. V and J are TRBV5-5 and TRBJ2-7; 7 nucleotides match TRBD1. CDR3 sequence (DNA): TGTGCCAGCAGCTTACTACCCGGACAGGCCTACGAGCAGTACTTC. Encoded protein: CASSLLPGQAYEQYF.